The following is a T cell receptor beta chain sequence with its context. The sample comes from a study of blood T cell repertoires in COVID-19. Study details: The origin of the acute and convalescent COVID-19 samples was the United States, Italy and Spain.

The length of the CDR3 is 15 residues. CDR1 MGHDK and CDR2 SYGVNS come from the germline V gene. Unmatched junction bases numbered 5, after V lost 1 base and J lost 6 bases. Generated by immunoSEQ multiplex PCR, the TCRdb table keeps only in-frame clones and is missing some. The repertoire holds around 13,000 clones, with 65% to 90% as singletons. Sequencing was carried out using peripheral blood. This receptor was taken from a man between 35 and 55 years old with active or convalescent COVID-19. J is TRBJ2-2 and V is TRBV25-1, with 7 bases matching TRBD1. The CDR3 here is CASSESQQGAGELFF. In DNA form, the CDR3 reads TGTGCCAGCAGTGAATCTCAGCAGGGGGCCGGGGAGCTGTTTTTT.